One and the same sample provided the 8 T cell receptor beta chains below, sequenced in a study of blood T cell repertoires in COVID-19. Measured with immunoSEQ multiplex PCR; TCRdb has only the in-frame clones, and not every one. The sample carries 200,000 to 300,000 clones, around 80% recorded once. The sample taken for sequencing was peripheral blood. The receptors were sampled from a man aged 35 to 55 who had recovered from COVID-19.

V gene TRBV9 combines with J gene TRBJ2-1, with 8 positions matching TRBD2. V gave up 1 base and J gave up 8 bases; unmatched junction bases: 11. The CDR3 totals 16 residues. Per germline, CDR1 SGDLS and CDR2 YYNGEE. The CDR3 nucleotides are TGTGCCAGCAGCGTAACTGGCCCGGGGGGGGGCGATGAGCAGTTCTTC. The encoded protein is CASSVTGPGGGDEQFF.

The rearrangement joins TRBV3-1 (or the pseudogene TRBV3-2) to TRBJ2-7; possible D gene TRBD2, 5 bases. Germline CDR1 LGHDT, CDR2 YNNKEL (reference sequence). The CDR3 totals 14 residues. Trimming removed 1 base at V and 6 bases at J, with 13 bases between. The CDR3 nucleotides are TGTGCCAGCAGCCAAGCTACTAGTGAGGCCGAGCAGTACTTC. Translating it yields CASSQATSEAEQYF.

The chain uses TRBV9 and TRBJ1-5; D gene uncertain. V shed 3 bases and J shed 0 bases, with 7 bases lying between them. Per the germline V gene, CDR1 is SGDLS and CDR2 is YYNGEE. This CDR3 has 14 residues. The CDR3 loop reads CASSGENSNQPQHF. The CDR3 DNA reads TGTGCCAGCAGCGGCGAGAATAGCAATCAGCCCCAGCATTTT.

The J gene is TRBJ1-1, the V gene TRBV2, with TRBD1 matching over 7 bases. This CDR3 comprises 12 residues. Germline CDR1 is SNHLY and CDR2 is FYNNEI. The J segment lost 12 bases and the V segment lost 6 bases, leaving 10 bases of the junction unmatched. CDR3 in DNA: TGTGCCAGCAGCCCCGGGACAGCCCCCTCTTTCTTT. Its protein product is CASSPGTAPSFF.

J is TRBJ1-3 and V is TRBV7-6, with D tentatively TRBD1 (6 bases). Trimming left V 3 bases short and J 4 bases short, with 10 bases between. Per germline, CDR1 SGHVS and CDR2 FNYEAQ. This CDR3 region has 14 residues. CDR3 loop: CASSFRGRGNTIYF. In nucleotides, the CDR3 is TGTGCCAGCAGCTTCAGGGGAAGGGGAAACACCATATATTTT.

V is TRBV19 and J is TRBJ1-5; TRBD1 agrees at 8 bases. Per germline, CDR1 LNHDA and CDR2 SQIVND (reference sequence). Germline trimming cut 3 bases from V and 7 bases from J; bases unmatched to any gene: 8. CDR3 length: 15 residues. CDR3 residues: CASSITGGFEQPQHF. In DNA, the CDR3 is TGTGCCAGTAGTATCACAGGGGGTTTCGAGCAGCCCCAGCATTTT.

The table lists this clone with a few counts. J is TRBJ1-4 and V is TRBV2, with 8 bases identical to TRBD1. The junction had 10 bases not matched to a gene; V was cut back by 5 bases and J by 5 bases. Germline V gene data show CDR1 as SNHLY and CDR2 as FYNNEI. CDR3 length equals 16 residues. CDR3 sequence (DNA): TGTGCCAGCAGTCCCGGCCCCGGACAGGGAAATGAAAAACTGTTTTTT. Protein: CASSPGPGQGNEKLFF. Full variable domain (remainder filled in from reference TRBV2 and TRBJ1-4): EPEVTQTPSHQVTQMGQEVILRCVPISNHLYFYWYRQILGQKVEFLVSFYNNEISEKSEIFDDQFSVERPDGSNFTLKIRSTKLEDSAMYFCASSPGPGQGNEKLFFGSGTQLSVL.

The rearrangement joins TRBV6-5 to TRBJ2-2; D uncertain. Deletions cut 8 bases from V and 3 bases from J, with 10 bases between. Per germline, CDR1 MNHEY and CDR2 SVGAGI. This CDR3 comprises 13 residues. The DNA for the CDR3 is TGTGCCAGCGGCGGTCTTGACACCGGGGAGCTGTTTTTT. This translates into CASGGLDTGELFF.